The present TCR beta chain was sequenced within a study of T cells in Graves' hyperthyroidism and ophthalmopathy. Amplification of TCR beta CDR3 regions used RNA as the template. HTBI primers were used for first-round RT-PCR of the TCR CDR3. TCRdb reanalysed the multiplex PCR reads using MiXCR and keeps one entry per CDR3 protein. The data contain 490,000 or so distinct CDR3 sequences, less than 25% of them singletons. Trimming pared 5 bases from V and 3 bases from J, leaving 16 bases between. The CDR3 sequence is 16 residues long. CDR1 is SGHVS and CDR2 is FQNEAQ in the germline V gene. This clonotype occurred a few times.

The chain links TRBV7-8 to TRBJ2-2; a weak D match, TRBD2 (6 bases). The receptor was derived from a woman between 65 and 79 years old with Graves' ophthalmopathy. The sequenced sample consisted of blood. The CDR3 DNA reads as TGTGCCAGCAGCCCCCCGTTGGGAGGTTACACCGGGGAGCTGTTTTTT. Protein sequence: CASSPPLGGYTGELFF.